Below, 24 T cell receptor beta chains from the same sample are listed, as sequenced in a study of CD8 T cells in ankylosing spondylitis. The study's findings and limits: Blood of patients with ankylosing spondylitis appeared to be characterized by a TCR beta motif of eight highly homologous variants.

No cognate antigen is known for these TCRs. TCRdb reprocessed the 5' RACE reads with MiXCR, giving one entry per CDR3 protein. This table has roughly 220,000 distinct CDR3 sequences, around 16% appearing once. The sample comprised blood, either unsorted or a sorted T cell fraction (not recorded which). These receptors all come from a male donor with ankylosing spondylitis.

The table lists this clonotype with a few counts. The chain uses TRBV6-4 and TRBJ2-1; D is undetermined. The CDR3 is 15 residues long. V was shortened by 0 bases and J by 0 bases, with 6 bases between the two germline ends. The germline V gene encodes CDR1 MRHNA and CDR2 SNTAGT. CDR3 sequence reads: CASSDSIRSYNEQFF. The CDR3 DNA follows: TGTGCCAGCAGTGACTCTATTCGCTCCTACAATGAGCAGTTCTTC.

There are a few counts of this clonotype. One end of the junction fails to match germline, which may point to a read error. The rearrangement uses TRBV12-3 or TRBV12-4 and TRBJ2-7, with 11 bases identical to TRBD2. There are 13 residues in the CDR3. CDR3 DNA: TGTGCCAGCAGCACCGTAGCGGGAGGGCCTCTGGACTTC. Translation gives CASSTVAGGPLDF.

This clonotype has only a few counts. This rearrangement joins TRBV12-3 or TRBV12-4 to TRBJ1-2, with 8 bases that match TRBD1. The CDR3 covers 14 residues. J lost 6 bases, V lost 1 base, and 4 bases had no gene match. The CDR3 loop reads CASSLEGQEHGYTF. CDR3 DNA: TGTGCCAGCAGTTTAGAGGGACAGGAACATGGCTACACCTTC.

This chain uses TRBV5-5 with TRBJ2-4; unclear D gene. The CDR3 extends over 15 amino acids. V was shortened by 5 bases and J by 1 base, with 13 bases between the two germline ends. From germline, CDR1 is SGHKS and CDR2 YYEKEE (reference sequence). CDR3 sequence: CASRVKGSAKNIQYF. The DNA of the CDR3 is TGTGCCAGCAGAGTCAAAGGAAGCGCCAAAAACATTCAGTACTTC.

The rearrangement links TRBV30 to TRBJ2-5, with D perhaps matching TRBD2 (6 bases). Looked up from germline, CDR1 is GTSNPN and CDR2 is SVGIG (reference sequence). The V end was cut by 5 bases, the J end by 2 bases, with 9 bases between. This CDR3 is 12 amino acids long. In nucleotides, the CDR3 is TGTGCCTGGGCGGGACTGCAAGAGACCCAGTACTTC. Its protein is CAWAGLQETQYF. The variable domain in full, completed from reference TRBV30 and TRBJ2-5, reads SQTIHQWPATLVQPVGSPLSLECTVEGTSNPNLYWYRQAAGRGLQLLFYSVGIGQISSEVPQNLSASRPQDRQFILSSKKLLLSDSGFYLCAWAGLQETQYFGPGTRLLVL.

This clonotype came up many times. The DNA of the CDR3 is TGTGCCAGCAGCCAAGTAAGACAGAATCGGTACGAGCAGTACTTC. The encoded protein is CASSQVRQNRYEQYF. This chain connects TRBV3-1 to TRBJ2-7; the D gene is possibly TRBD1 (5 bases). CDR1 and CDR2 from the germline V gene are LGHDT and YNNKEL (reference sequence). The V end lost 1 base, the J end lost 4 bases, and 14 bases lay between the germline ends. The CDR3 extends over 15 amino acids.

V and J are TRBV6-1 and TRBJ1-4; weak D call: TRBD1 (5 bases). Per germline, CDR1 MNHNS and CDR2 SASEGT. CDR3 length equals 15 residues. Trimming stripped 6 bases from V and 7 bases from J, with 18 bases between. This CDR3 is CASSDDGGWGEKLFF. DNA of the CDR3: TGTGCCAGCAGCGACGACGGGGGGTGGGGTGAAAAACTGTTTTTT.

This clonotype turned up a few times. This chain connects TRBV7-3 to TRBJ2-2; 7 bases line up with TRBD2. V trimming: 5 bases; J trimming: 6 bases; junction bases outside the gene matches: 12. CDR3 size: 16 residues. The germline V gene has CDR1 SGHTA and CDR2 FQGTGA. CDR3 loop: CASSPTAGEPPGELFF. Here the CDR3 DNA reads TGTGCCAGCAGCCCAACGGCGGGAGAGCCGCCCGGGGAGCTGTTTTTT.

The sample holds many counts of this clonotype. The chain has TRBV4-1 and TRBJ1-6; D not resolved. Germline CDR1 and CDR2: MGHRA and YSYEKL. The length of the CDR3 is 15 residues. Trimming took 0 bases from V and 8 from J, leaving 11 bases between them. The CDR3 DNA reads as TGCGCCAGCAGCCAAGAAGTTCGCGGGGATTCACCCCTCCACTTT. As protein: CASSQEVRGDSPLHF.

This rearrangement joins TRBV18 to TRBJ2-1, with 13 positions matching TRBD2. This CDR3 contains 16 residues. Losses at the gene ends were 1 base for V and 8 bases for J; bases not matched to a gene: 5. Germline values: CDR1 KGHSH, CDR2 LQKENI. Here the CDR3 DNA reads TGTGCCAGCTCACCACGACTAGCGGGAGGCTGGGATGAGCAGTTCTTC. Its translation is CASSPRLAGGWDEQFF.

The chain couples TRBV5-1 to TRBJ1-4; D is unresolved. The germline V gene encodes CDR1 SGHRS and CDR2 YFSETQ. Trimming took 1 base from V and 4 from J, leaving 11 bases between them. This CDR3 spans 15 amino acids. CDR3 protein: CASSLYWGSNEKLFF. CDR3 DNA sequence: TGCGCCAGCAGCTTGTATTGGGGAAGTAATGAAAAACTGTTTTTT. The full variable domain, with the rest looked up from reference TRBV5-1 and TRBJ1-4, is KAGVTQTPRYLIKTRGQQVTLSCSPISGHRSVSWYQQTPGQGLQFLFEYFSETQRNKGNFPGRFSGRQFSNSRSEMNVSTLELGDSALYLCASSLYWGSNEKLFFGSGTQLSVL.

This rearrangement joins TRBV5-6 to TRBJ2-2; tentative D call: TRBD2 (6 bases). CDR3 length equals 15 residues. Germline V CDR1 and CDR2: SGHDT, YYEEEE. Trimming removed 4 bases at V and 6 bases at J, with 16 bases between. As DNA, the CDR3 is TGTGCCAGCAGCCCTTTGGGGGGTTCGGCCGGGGAGCTGTTTTTT. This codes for CASSPLGGSAGELFF.

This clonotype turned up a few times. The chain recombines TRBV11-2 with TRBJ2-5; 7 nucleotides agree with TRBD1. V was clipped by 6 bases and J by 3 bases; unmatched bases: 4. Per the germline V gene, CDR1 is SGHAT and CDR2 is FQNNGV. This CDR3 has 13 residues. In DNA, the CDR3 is TGTGCCAGCAGGGCAACAGGGGAAGAGACCCAGTACTTC. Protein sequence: CASRATGEETQYF.

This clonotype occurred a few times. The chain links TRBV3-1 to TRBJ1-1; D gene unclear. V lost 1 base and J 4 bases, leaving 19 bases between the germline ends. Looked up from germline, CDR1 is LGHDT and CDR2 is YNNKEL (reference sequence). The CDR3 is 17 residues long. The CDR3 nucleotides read TGTGCCAGCAGCCAAGCAGGTAGGAGCCCCGCGGGCACTGAAGCTTTCTTT. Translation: CASSQAGRSPAGTEAFF.

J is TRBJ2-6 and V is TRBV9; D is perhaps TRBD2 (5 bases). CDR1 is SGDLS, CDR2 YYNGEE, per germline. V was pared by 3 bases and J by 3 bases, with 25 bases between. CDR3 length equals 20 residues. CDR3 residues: CASSAHFFLGVDSGANVLTF. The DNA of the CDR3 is TGTGCCAGCAGCGCCCACTTTTTCCTGGGAGTTGATAGTGGGGCCAACGTCCTGACTTTC.

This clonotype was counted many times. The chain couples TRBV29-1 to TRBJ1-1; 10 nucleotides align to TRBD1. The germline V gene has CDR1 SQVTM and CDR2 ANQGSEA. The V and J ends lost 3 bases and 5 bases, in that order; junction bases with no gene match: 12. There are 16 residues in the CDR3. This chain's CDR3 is CSVDQNDRGRGTEAFF. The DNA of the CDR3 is TGCAGCGTTGATCAGAACGACAGGGGGCGTGGGACTGAAGCTTTCTTT.

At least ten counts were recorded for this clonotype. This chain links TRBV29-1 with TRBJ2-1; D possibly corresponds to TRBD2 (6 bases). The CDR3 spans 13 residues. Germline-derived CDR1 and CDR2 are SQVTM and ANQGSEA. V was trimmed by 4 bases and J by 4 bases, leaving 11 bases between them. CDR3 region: CSVAGTGYNEQFF. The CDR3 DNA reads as TGCAGCGTTGCCGGGACTGGGTACAATGAGCAGTTCTTC.

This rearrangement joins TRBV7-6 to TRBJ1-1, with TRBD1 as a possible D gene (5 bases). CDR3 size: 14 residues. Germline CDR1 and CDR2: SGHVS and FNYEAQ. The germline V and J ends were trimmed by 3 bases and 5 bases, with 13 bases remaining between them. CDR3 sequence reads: CASSLAGGETEAFF. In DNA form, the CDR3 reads TGTGCCAGCAGCTTGGCCGGAGGGGAGACTGAAGCTTTCTTT.

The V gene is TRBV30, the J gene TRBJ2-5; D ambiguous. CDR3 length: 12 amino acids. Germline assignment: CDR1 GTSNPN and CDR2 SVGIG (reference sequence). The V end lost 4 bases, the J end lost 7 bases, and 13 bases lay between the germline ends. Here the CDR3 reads CAWTVGERTQYF. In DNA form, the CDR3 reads TGTGCCTGGACCGTGGGCGAGCGGACCCAGTACTTC.

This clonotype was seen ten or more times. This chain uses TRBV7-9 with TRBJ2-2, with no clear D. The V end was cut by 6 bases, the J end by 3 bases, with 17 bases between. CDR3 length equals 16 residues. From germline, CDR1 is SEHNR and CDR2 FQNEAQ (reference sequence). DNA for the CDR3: TGTGCCAGCAGTCCTCAGGATGCGGAGCACACCGGGGAGCTGTTTTTT. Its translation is CASSPQDAEHTGELFF.

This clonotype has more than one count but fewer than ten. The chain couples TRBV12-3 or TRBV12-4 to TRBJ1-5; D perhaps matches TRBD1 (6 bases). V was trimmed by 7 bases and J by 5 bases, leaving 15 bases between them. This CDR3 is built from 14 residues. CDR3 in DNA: TGTGCCAGCAAACCGACAGGAGCTGATCAGCCCCAGCATTTT. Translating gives CASKPTGADQPQHF.

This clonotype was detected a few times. The CDR3 region is CASQKGTGVQPQHF. As DNA, the CDR3 is TGTGCCAGCCAAAAGGGGACAGGGGTTCAGCCCCAGCATTTT. The rearrangement joins TRBV28 to TRBJ1-5; 10 bases match TRBD1. The CDR3 runs 14 residues. V dropped 8 bases and J dropped 6; count of bases not matched to a gene: 7. Germline CDR1 and CDR2: MDHEN and SYDVKM.

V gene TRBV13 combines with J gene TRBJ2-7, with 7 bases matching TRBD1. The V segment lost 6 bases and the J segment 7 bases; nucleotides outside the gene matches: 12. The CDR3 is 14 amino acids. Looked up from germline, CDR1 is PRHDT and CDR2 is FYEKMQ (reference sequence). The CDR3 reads CASSAGTALGEQYF. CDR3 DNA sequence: TGTGCCAGCAGTGCCGGGACAGCCTTAGGGGAGCAGTACTTC. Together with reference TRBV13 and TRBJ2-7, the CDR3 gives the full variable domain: AAGVIQSPRHLIKEKRETATLKCYPIPRHDTVYWYQQGPGQDPQFLISFYEKMQSDKGSIPDRFSAQQFSDYHSELNMSSLELGDSALYFCASSAGTALGEQYFGPGTRLTVT.

The CDR3 DNA is TGCAGCGTTGAAGATCGGCAGGGCAGCTCCTACGAGCAGTACTTC. This translates into CSVEDRQGSSYEQYF. This chain connects TRBV29-1 to TRBJ2-7; the D gene is possibly TRBD1 (5 bases). This CDR3 contains 15 residues. Germline V lookup: CDR1 SQVTM, CDR2 ANQGSEA. Trimming shortened V by 0 bases and J by 0 bases, and 12 bases separated the two germline ends.